This T cell receptor beta chain is from a study of Ad26.COV2.S vaccination and SARS-CoV-2 variants (dated by TCRdb to the early 2020s). At the level of the whole study: Vaccine-arm donors came from COV1001, a multicentre, randomized, double-blind, placebo-controlled phase I-IIa trial of Ad26.COV2.S in healthy adults. Investigators remained blinded to trial group allocation during experiments and outcome assessment. Ad26.COV2.S was given intramuscularly at 5x10^10 or 1x10^11 viral particles, as a single shot or as two shots 56 days apart. A total of 32 samples were included in the TCR-sequenced set, comprising about 20 Ad26.COV2.S vaccine recipients, 5 placebo recipients and 8 SARS-CoV-2 convalescent individuals. Trial participants were randomized into five groups of five: low-dose or high-dose Ad26.COV2.S given once or twice, or placebo on both occasions. Sequencing of the TCRbeta repertoire served to evaluate the specificity and breadth of SARS-CoV-2-reactive T cell receptors following Ad26.COV2.S vaccination. Overall study results and their limits: The study was not powered for comparison of responses between vaccine doses or regimens. The authors noted that total T cell responses may have been underestimated by the TCR breadth and depth analyses. Vaccine and placebo recipients had similar non-spike TCR breadth, a finding consistent with the vaccine containing only spike. After vaccination, substantial breadth of spike-specific CD8+ and CD4+ T cell responses was reported. Ad26.COV2.S recipients had higher spike-specific TCR breadth than placebo recipients (P = 0.0014).

With regard to this clone: The antigen it binds to is not known. Base qualities are not provided; no much larger clone lies one nucleotide away.

TCRbeta CDR3 regions were sequenced with the immunoSEQ Assay. After extraction, genomic DNA underwent amplification by bias-controlled multiplex PCR, followed by high-throughput sequencing. The paper's processing steps were these. To quantify the absolute abundance of every unique TCRbeta CDR3 region, sequences were collapsed and filtered. T cell fraction was estimated by normalizing TCRbeta template counts to usable DNA, with usable DNA measured through amplification of reference genes found in all nucleated cells. Repertoire TCRs were annotated as SARS-CoV-2-specific when V gene, CDR3 amino acid sequence and J gene were exactly matched to a known reactive TCR set. The reference SARS-CoV-2 TCR set was derived from MIRA and filtered for enrichment in COVID-19-positive ImmuneCODE repertoires, a step that removed public or cross-reactive TCRs. Drawing on the MIRA antigens, annotated TCRs were analysed further at the level of specific ORF or position within ORF. Breadth was defined as the number of annotated unique rearrangements divided by the total number of unique productive rearrangements, and depth was defined as the summed frequency of the annotated unique rearrangements. TCR breadth was compared between groups using two-sided Wilcoxon rank-sum tests. In its TCRdb copy, this immuneACCESS table keeps in-frame sequences only and misses some clones. Where compared with another copy, unresolved V genes explain less than half of these, and the others have no known cause. The DNA gave D and trimming, while V, J and clone size come from that table. The sample yields hundreds of thousands of clones; roughly nine tenths were counted once. About 1.5% of the sample is held by the ten biggest clonotypes.

The intended sense of this specimen's treatment or condition label: 15 to 20 received Ad26.COV2.S at low or high dose, single or two shots; roughly five received placebo; per-sample allocation not given. For vaccine and placebo recipients, repertoires were sequenced using samples collected on day 63 after the first injection. Cohort 1b enrolled about two dozen adults aged 18-55 years at a single site in Boston, USA, between 29 July and 7 August 2020. Ad26.COV2.S was a replication-incompetent adenovirus type 26 vector expressing a prefusion-stabilized SARS-CoV-2 spike protein from the original Wuhan strain. Deletion took 5 bases off V and 0 bases off J, with a span of 11 bases between the germline ends. Including the terminal cysteine and phenylalanine, the CDR3 comprises 15 residues. Just CDR3 DNA is preserved here, 45 bases in frame from base 1. Via the germline V gene, CDR1 is SGHTA and CDR2 FQGTGA.

The source of this sequence is a person aged 18-65 years who received the Ad26.COV2.S COVID-19 vaccine or a placebo. The sequences come from peripheral blood, collected in a trial of Ad26.COV2.S vaccine versus placebo. The rearrangement joined TRBV7-3 to TRBJ1-5; tentative D gene TRBD1, with 5 bases matching. The nucleotide sequence is TGTGCCAGCAGCCCGGGACTCATTAGCAATCAGCCCCAGCATTTT. Its protein product is CASSPGLISNQPQHF.